The present TCR beta chain was sequenced within a study of cytomegalovirus exposure and HLA in healthy donors. This PCR relied on a set of 60 Vbeta primers and 13 Jbeta primers. Assay used: immunoSEQ multiplex PCR; TCRdb lists only in-frame clones, some missing. Of about 160,000 clones in the sample, roughly three quarters were seen once. The clonotype comes from a male donor in good health and CMV-seropositive. Sequencing was done on a sample of PBMCs.

The CDR3 is CASSPGSLGGEQYF. The CDR3 region has the DNA TGTGCCAGCTCACCGGGCTCCTTGGGAGGCGAGCAGTACTTC. The chain recombines TRBV18 with TRBJ2-7; a possible D gene is TRBD2 (6 bases). Trimming took 3 bases from V and 6 from J, leaving 15 bases between them. Germline CDR1 and CDR2: KGHSH and LQKENI. CDR3 length equals 14 residues.